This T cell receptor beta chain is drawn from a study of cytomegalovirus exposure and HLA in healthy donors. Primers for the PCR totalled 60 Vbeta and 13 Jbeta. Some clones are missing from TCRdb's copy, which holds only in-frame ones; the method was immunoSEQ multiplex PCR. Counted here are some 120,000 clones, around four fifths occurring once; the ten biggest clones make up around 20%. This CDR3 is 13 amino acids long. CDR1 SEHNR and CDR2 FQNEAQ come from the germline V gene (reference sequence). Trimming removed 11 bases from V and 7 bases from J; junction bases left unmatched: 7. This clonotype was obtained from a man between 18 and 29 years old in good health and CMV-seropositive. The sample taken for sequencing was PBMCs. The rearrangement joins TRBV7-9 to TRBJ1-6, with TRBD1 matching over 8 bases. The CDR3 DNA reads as TGTGCCGCGAGACAGGGGACGAATTCACCCCTCCACTTT. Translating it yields CAARQGTNSPLHF.